A single sample is the source of the 21 T cell receptor beta chains below, sequenced in a study of CD8 T cells in ankylosing spondylitis. Overall study findings and caveats: Ankylosing spondylitis blood seemed to carry a telltale TCR beta motif made of seven or eight highly homologous variants.

No cognate antigen is known for these TCRs. In TCRdb, the 5' RACE reads were re-called with MiXCR into one record per CDR3 protein. The repertoire holds about 420,000 distinct CDR3 sequences, with about 22% as singletons. What was sequenced was blood, either unsorted or a sorted T cell fraction (not recorded which). These receptors were taken from a male donor with ankylosing spondylitis.

In DNA, the CDR3 is TGTGCCAGCAGCCAAGGGACAGGTAAGAACACTGAAGCTTTCTTT. Translated: CASSQGTGKNTEAFF. The chain uses TRBV4-2 and TRBJ1-1; 7 bases fit TRBD1. V shed 1 base, J shed 1 base, and the junction held 3 bases outside the gene matches. This CDR3 is 15 amino acids long. The V gene's germline CDR1 is LGHNA and CDR2 YNFKEQ.

This clonotype was picked up one time. V and J are TRBV20-1 and TRBJ1-1; maybe TRBD1 (6 bases). The CDR3 is made up of 13 amino acids. Trimming took off 0 bases at V and 6 bases at J, with 11 bases between the two ends. The germline V gene encodes CDR1 DFQATT and CDR2 SNEGSKA (reference sequence). The CDR3 region is CSARDFEGAEAFF. Here the CDR3 DNA reads TGCAGTGCTAGAGATTTTGAGGGGGCTGAAGCTTTCTTT.

This rearrangement joins TRBV6-4 to TRBJ1-2; D gene uncertain. Germline V gene data show CDR1 as MRHNA and CDR2 as SNTAGT. V was cut by 4 bases and J by 4 bases, with 10 bases left in between. The CDR3 totals 13 residues. CDR3 DNA: TGTGCCAGCAGTGCCTCGGGGTTCTATGGCTACACCTTC. Amino acids: CASSASGFYGYTF.

The chain carries TRBV6-1 and TRBJ2-7; the D is unclear. The germline V gene has CDR1 MNHNS and CDR2 SASEGT. CDR3 length: 14 amino acids. Trimming cost V 3 bases and J 4 bases, with 13 bases left between them. The CDR3 region has the DNA TGTGCCAGCAGTGACGTTAGGAGACGATACGAGCAGTACTTC. It specifies CASSDVRRRYEQYF.

The V and J genes are TRBV7-8 and TRBJ1-2, with TRBD1 as a possible D gene (5 bases). Germline assignment: CDR1 SGHVS and CDR2 FQNEAQ. V was clipped by 5 bases and J by 4 bases, with 17 bases between them. The CDR3 is 15 amino acids. CDR3 residues: CASSVPGTSGYGYTF. CDR3 in DNA: TGTGCCAGCAGCGTTCCCGGGACTTCGGGCTATGGCTACACCTTC. Full variable domain (missing parts from reference TRBV7-8 and TRBJ1-2): GAGVSQSPRYKVAKRGQDVALRCDPISGHVSLFWYQQALGQGPEFLTYFQNEAQLDKSGLPSDRFFAERPEGSVSTLKIQRTQQEDSAVYLCASSVPGTSGYGYTFGSGTRLTVV.

Only a few counts were recorded for this clonotype. The chain uses TRBV20-1 and TRBJ2-3, with D perhaps matching TRBD1 or TRBD2 (5 bases each). Germline V lookup: CDR1 DFQATT, CDR2 SNEGSKA (reference sequence). The CDR3 covers 14 residues. Trimming removed 3 bases from V and 1 base from J, with 11 bases in between. In DNA form, the CDR3 reads TGCAGTGCTAGGTGGTCGGGACGCACAGATACGCAGTATTTT. It is translated as CSARWSGRTDTQYF.

This clonotype has more than one count but fewer than ten. CDR3 residues: CASSAQNWGEKLFF. The DNA for the CDR3 is TGTGCCAGCAGTGCCCAAAACTGGGGGGAAAAACTGTTTTTT. The J gene is TRBJ1-4, the V gene TRBV12-3 or TRBV12-4; D is possibly TRBD1 (5 bases). This CDR3 is built from 14 residues. With 5 bases removed from V and 8 bases from J, the gap between germline ends came to 15 bases.

The V and J genes are TRBV3-1 and TRBJ2-3, with 8 bases aligning to TRBD2. CDR3 length: 16 amino acids. V was clipped by 4 bases and J by 3 bases; unmatched bases: 9. Germline values: CDR1 LGHDT, CDR2 YNNKEL (reference sequence). This chain's CDR3 is CASSRQTSARTDTQYF. The DNA of the CDR3 is TGTGCCAGCAGCCGTCAGACTAGCGCAAGGACAGATACGCAGTATTTT.

The CDR3 sequence is CSVEAKSKSELYEQYF. The DNA of the CDR3 is TGCAGCGTTGAAGCCAAATCGAAAAGCGAGCTCTACGAGCAGTACTTC. V gene TRBV29-1 combines with J gene TRBJ2-7; D is unclear. Trimming pared 1 base from V and 3 bases from J, leaving 19 bases between. The germline gives CDR1 SQVTM, CDR2 ANQGSEA. This CDR3 is built from 16 residues.

This rearrangement joins TRBV27 to TRBJ1-4, with TRBD1 as a possible D gene (5 bases). Per the germline V gene, CDR1 is MNHEY and CDR2 is SMNVEV (reference sequence). The CDR3 runs 14 residues. V gave up 2 bases and J gave up 8 bases, with 12 bases separating them. The DNA of the CDR3 is TGTGCCAGCAGTTTAAGGGGCCGCCGGGAAAAACTGTTTTTT. This encodes CASSLRGRREKLFF.

The V call is TRBV6-2 or TRBV6-3, the J call TRBJ2-7, with TRBD2 matching over 8 bases. Germline-derived CDR1 and CDR2 are MNHEY and SVGEGT. CDR3 length: 15 residues. V gave up 1 base and J gave up 1 base; unmatched junction bases: 3. This chain's CDR3 is CASSYLAGYSYEQYF. CDR3 in DNA: TGTGCCAGCAGTTACTTAGCGGGATATTCCTACGAGCAGTACTTC.

This chain joins TRBV20-1 and TRBJ1-3; 7 nucleotides agree with TRBD1. CDR3 length: 14 amino acids. CDR1 DFQATT and CDR2 SNEGSKA come from the germline V gene (reference sequence). The CDR3 DNA is TGCGGACTTCGGGCAGGGGGCTCTGGAAACACCATATATTTT. Its translation is CGLRAGGSGNTIYF.

The J gene is TRBJ2-2, the V gene TRBV6-1, with 7 bases matching TRBD2. Germline V gene data show CDR1 as MNHNS and CDR2 as SASEGT. With V trimmed by 6 bases and J by 1 base, 5 bases remained unmatched. CDR3 length: 15 amino acids. In DNA, the CDR3 is TGTGCCAGCAGGGCTGGCGGGAGGAACACCGGGGAGCTGTTTTTT. This sequence encodes CASRAGGRNTGELFF.

Only a few counts were recorded for this clonotype. The genes are TRBV12-3 or TRBV12-4 and TRBJ2-1; D remains ambiguous. CDR3 length: 12 amino acids. The V and J ends lost 4 bases and 4 bases respectively, with 5 bases between them. Here the CDR3 reads CASSSLYNEQFF. As DNA, the CDR3 is TGTGCCAGCAGTTCCCTTTACAATGAGCAGTTCTTC.

This clonotype was seen only a few times. V usage is TRBV5-1 and J usage is TRBJ1-2, with 12 nucleotides matching TRBD1. The CDR3 has 17 amino acids. Germline V gene data show CDR1 as SGHRS and CDR2 as YFSETQ. V was clipped by 3 bases and J by 4 bases; unmatched bases: 10. The CDR3, as DNA: TGCGCCAGCAGCTCACCGGGACAGGGGGCGCTTGCCTATGGCTACACCTTC. The encoded protein is CASSSPGQGALAYGYTF.

The table lists this clonotype with a few counts. V gene TRBV6-1 combines with J gene TRBJ2-3, with 9 nucleotides matching TRBD2. Germline CDR1 MNHNS, CDR2 SASEGT. J gave up 7 bases and V 3 bases, and 8 bases lay outside the gene matches. The CDR3 totals 15 residues. This CDR3 reads CASSESAGGRNTQYF. CDR3 DNA sequence: TGTGCCAGCAGTGAGTCAGCGGGAGGTCGGAATACGCAGTATTTT.

A few counts support this clonotype. V and J are TRBV15 and TRBJ2-3, with 10 bases identical to TRBD2. Germline CDR1 LNHNV, CDR2 YYDKDF (reference sequence). V was pared by 4 bases and J by 5 bases, with 3 bases of the junction left unmatched. The CDR3 length is 14 residues. This CDR3 is CATSKLAGIDTQYF. The CDR3 DNA follows: TGTGCCACCAGCAAACTAGCGGGAATAGATACGCAGTATTTT.

The chain recombines TRBV7-2 with TRBJ2-3; D assignment may be TRBD1 or TRBD2 (5 bases each). The CDR3 runs 15 residues. The V gene's germline CDR1 is SGHTA and CDR2 FQGNSA. Trimming stripped 3 bases from V and 0 bases from J, with 10 bases between. CDR3 sequence (DNA): TGTGCCAGCAGCTTTGACCGGGGCAGCACAGATACGCAGTATTTT. Translated, it gives CASSFDRGSTDTQYF.

The chain joins TRBV6-2 or TRBV6-3 to TRBJ2-2; D tentatively reads TRBD1 or TRBD2 (5 bases each). With 6 bases removed from V and 6 bases from J, the gap between germline ends came to 23 bases. The CDR3 runs 17 residues. The germline V gene encodes CDR1 MNHEY and CDR2 SVGEGT. DNA for the CDR3: TGTGCCAGCAGCCGCCCCCCGGGACCCGAAAGATCCGGGGAGCTGTTTTTT. Its translation: CASSRPPGPERSGELFF.

This clonotype was observed at least ten times. The rearrangement links TRBV9 to TRBJ2-6; D is ambiguous. Germline V gene lookup returns CDR1 SGDLS and CDR2 YYNGEE. Trimming cost V 1 base and J 12 bases, with 11 bases left between them. The CDR3 is 13 residues long. The CDR3 sequence: CASSVTSSAVLTF. The CDR3 DNA is TGTGCCAGCAGCGTAACGTCTAGTGCCGTCCTGACTTTC. Together with reference TRBV9 and TRBJ2-6, the CDR3 gives the full variable domain: DSGVTQTPKHLITATGQRVTLRCSPRSGDLSVYWYQQSLDQGLQFLIQYYNGEERAKGNILERFSAQQFPDLHSELNLSSLELGDSALYFCASSVTSSAVLTFGAGSRLTVL.

This chain links TRBV20-1 with TRBJ1-2, with D uncertain. The CDR3 contains 14 residues. V dropped 2 bases and J dropped 3 bases, with 13 bases sitting between them. Germline loops: CDR1 DFQATT, CDR2 SNEGSKA (reference sequence). The chain's CDR3 is CSARRTAVDYGYTF. CDR3 in DNA: TGCAGTGCTAGAAGGACGGCTGTGGACTATGGCTACACCTTC.